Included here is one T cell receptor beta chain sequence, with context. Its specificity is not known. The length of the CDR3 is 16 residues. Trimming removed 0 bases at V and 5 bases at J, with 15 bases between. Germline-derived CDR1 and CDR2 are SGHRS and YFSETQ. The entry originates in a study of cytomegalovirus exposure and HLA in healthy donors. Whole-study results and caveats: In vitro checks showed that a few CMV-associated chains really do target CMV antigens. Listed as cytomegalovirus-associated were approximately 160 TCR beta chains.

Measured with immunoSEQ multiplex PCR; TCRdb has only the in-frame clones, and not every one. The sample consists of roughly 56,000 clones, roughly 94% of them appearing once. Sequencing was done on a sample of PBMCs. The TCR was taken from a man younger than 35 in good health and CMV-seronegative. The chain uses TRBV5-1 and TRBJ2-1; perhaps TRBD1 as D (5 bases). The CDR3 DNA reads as TGCGCCAGCAGCTTGGCGTCCGGACAACGGGACAATGAGCAGTTCTTC. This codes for CASSLASGQRDNEQFF.